This TCR beta chain was recovered during a study of Graves' ophthalmopathy and Graves' hyperthyroidism. V was cut by 1 base and J by 3 bases, with 12 bases left in between. This CDR3 has 16 residues. CDR1 is LGHDT, CDR2 YNNKEL, per germline (reference sequence). Beta-chain TCR CDR3 regions were amplified from RNA transcripts. First-round RT-PCR relied on HTBI primers, and a second-round multiplex PCR came next. In TCRdb, the multiplex PCR reads were re-called with MiXCR into one record per CDR3 protein. The sample holds about 620,000 distinct CDR3 sequences; 20% to 25% are singletons and the top ten take 7.1%. Study outcomes and limitations: Sensitivity of approximately 90% and specificity of about 84% were achieved when a 13-signature model separated ophthalmopathy from stable hyperthyroidism.

As for this clonotype: Its antigen is not known.

The clonotype comes from a woman aged 18 to 35 with stable Graves' hyperthyroidism. Some clones in this sample may be carry-over from other donors' samples. The sequenced sample was peripheral blood. The V gene is TRBV3-1, the J gene TRBJ2-2, with D possibly matching TRBD2 (6 bases). The CDR3 DNA sequence: TGTGCCAGCAGCCAAGCGGGGGTCGTGGACACCGGGGAGCTGTTTTTT. Encoded protein: CASSQAGVVDTGELFF.